Each of the 28 T cell receptor beta chains below was sequenced from the same sample in a study of blood T cell repertoires in COVID-19. The table came from immunoSEQ multiplex PCR; TCRdb's copy has only in-frame clones and leaves some out. The table includes under 250,000 clones, 70% to 90% detected once. The sample consisted of peripheral blood. These receptors were obtained from a man aged 50-59 years who had recovered from COVID-19.

This rearrangement joins TRBV25-1 to TRBJ1-1; D gene uncertain. Trimming stripped 3 bases from V and 1 base from J, with 12 bases between. This CDR3 has 15 amino acids. Germline CDR1 and CDR2: MGHDK and SYGVNS. The CDR3 protein is CASSENGVENTEAFF. The DNA for the CDR3 is TGTGCCAGCAGTGAGAACGGGGTTGAGAACACTGAAGCTTTCTTT. Supplemented by reference TRBV25-1 and TRBJ1-1, the full variable domain reads EADIYQTPRYLVIGTGKKITLECSQTMGHDKMYWYQQDPGMELHLIHYSYGVNSTEKGDLSSESTVSRIRTEHFPLTLESARPSHTSQYLCASSENGVENTEAFFGQGTRLTVV.

This rearrangement joins TRBV5-1 to TRBJ2-4; 8 nucleotides match TRBD1. Germline lookup yields CDR1 SGHRS and CDR2 YFSETQ. The CDR3 extends over 16 amino acids. V lost 4 bases, J lost 0 bases, and 6 bases stayed unmatched. The CDR3 is CASSPRTGLAKNIQYF. The CDR3 bases are TGCGCCAGCAGCCCCCGGACAGGGCTAGCCAAAAACATTCAGTACTTC.

The chain combines TRBV5-6 with TRBJ1-4, with D uncertain. Germline V gene lookup returns CDR1 SGHDT and CDR2 YYEEEE. The ends were cut back, 1 base at V and 7 bases at J, with 14 bases in the middle. CDR3 length: 15 amino acids. CDR3 sequence (DNA): TGTGCCAGCAGCTTGAGTGGTCAGTTACCTGAAAAACTGTTTTTT. It translates to CASSLSGQLPEKLFF.

This rearrangement joins TRBV27 to TRBJ2-5; 11 bases fit TRBD2. The CDR3 runs to 14 residues. Germline CDR1 is MNHEY and CDR2 is SMNVEV (reference sequence). Trimming at V came to 6 bases and at J to 5 bases, leaving 5 bases not matched to a gene. CDR3 sequence reads: CASRLAGAGETQYF. CDR3 coding DNA: TGTGCCAGCAGACTAGCGGGAGCAGGGGAGACCCAGTACTTC.

As to this clone: The junction departs from the called germline gene at one end, perhaps through a read error. The chain recombines TRBV14 with TRBJ2-2, with D possibly being TRBD1 (5 bases). The CDR3 extends over 18 amino acids. Germline CDR1 reads SGHDN; CDR2 reads FVKESK. The CDR3 is CASIQPQGQAARTGELFF. The CDR3 region has the DNA TGTGCCAGCATCCAACCGCAAGGACAAGCCGCGAGGACCGGGGAGCTGTTTTTT.

The genes are TRBV11-2 and TRBJ1-2; D call uncertain. With 1 base removed from V and 6 bases from J, the gap between germline ends came to 9 bases. The CDR3 is 13 residues long. Germline V gene lookup returns CDR1 SGHAT and CDR2 FQNNGV. The CDR3 reads CASSLVGSHGYTF. The CDR3 coding sequence is TGTGCCAGCAGCTTAGTGGGCAGTCATGGCTACACCTTC.

V gene TRBV27 combines with J gene TRBJ2-7; TRBD2 matches 8 bases. Germline lookup yields CDR1 MNHEY and CDR2 SMNVEV (reference sequence). The trim removed 6 bases at V and 1 base at J, leaving 8 bases unmatched. The CDR3 covers 15 residues. In DNA form, the CDR3 reads TGTGCCAGCAGCCGGGGGGGGTTTGTGTCCTACGAGCAGTACTTC. This translates into CASSRGGFVSYEQYF.

The genes are TRBV6-5 and TRBJ2-7; 8 positions agree with TRBD2. This CDR3 spans 14 amino acids. CDR1 and CDR2 (germline): MNHEY, SVGAGI. J was trimmed by 2 bases and V by 8 bases; bases with no gene match: 8. The CDR3 DNA reads as TGTGCCAGCTGTACGGGAGGGCCCCCCTACGAGCAGTACTTC. Translating it yields CASCTGGPPYEQYF.

The chain is built from TRBV18 and TRBJ2-7; possible D gene TRBD1, 6 bases. Trimming shortened V by 3 bases and J by 2 bases, and 8 bases separated the two germline ends. Germline V CDR1 and CDR2: KGHSH, LQKENI. This CDR3 has 13 amino acids. CDR3: CASSPQGTYEQYF. For the CDR3, the DNA is TGTGCCAGCTCACCGCAGGGGACCTACGAGCAGTACTTC.

This chain joins TRBV6-5 and TRBJ2-3, with D possibly matching TRBD2 (7 bases). Trimming took off 6 bases at V and 3 bases at J, with 16 bases between the two ends. Germline values: CDR1 MNHEY, CDR2 SVGAGI. This CDR3 region has 15 residues. This chain's CDR3 is CASRRGASGTDTQYF. The CDR3 DNA is TGTGCCAGCAGGAGGGGGGCTAGCGGAACAGATACGCAGTATTTT.

The rearrangement joins TRBV18 to TRBJ2-1, with 9 bases that match TRBD2. The J segment lost 6 bases and the V segment lost 3 bases, leaving 3 bases of the junction unmatched. CDR3 length equals 14 residues. CDR1 and CDR2 from the germline V gene are KGHSH and LQKENI. This chain's CDR3 is CASSPSGSSNEQFF. CDR3 nucleotide sequence: TGTGCCAGCTCACCTAGCGGGAGTAGCAATGAGCAGTTCTTC.

The gene calls are TRBV5-1 and TRBJ2-7; possible D gene TRBD1, 6 bases. The germline V and J ends were trimmed by 0 bases and 2 bases, with 9 bases remaining between them. Germline lookup yields CDR1 SGHRS and CDR2 YFSETQ. This CDR3 region has 14 residues. CDR3 protein: CASSLARGTYEQYF. The CDR3 nucleotides are TGCGCCAGCAGCTTGGCAAGGGGGACCTACGAGCAGTACTTC.

The CDR3 reads CASTPLGQGALSSYNEQFF. For the CDR3, the DNA is TGTGCCAGCACCCCTTTGGGACAGGGGGCCCTGAGCTCCTACAATGAGCAGTTCTTC. This chain uses TRBV28 with TRBJ2-1, with 12 bases matching TRBD1. After removal of 7 bases from V and 0 bases from J, the junction contained 13 bases not matched to a gene. Per the germline V gene, CDR1 is MDHEN and CDR2 is SYDVKM. There are 19 residues in the CDR3. The full variable domain, completed using reference TRBV28 and TRBJ2-1, is DVKVTQSSRYLVKRTGEKVFLECVQDMDHENMFWYRQDPGLGLRLIYFSYDVKMKEKGDIPEGYSVSREKKERFSLILESASTNQTSMYLCASTPLGQGALSSYNEQFFGPGTRLTVL.

The CDR3 is CASSVTGSFQNSPLHF. The CDR3 coding sequence is TGTGCCAGCAGCGTCACAGGGAGTTTTCAGAATTCACCCCTCCACTTT. The rearrangement uses TRBV28 and TRBJ1-6; the D gene is possibly TRBD1 (6 bases). Germline CDR1 MDHEN, CDR2 SYDVKM. CDR3 size: 16 residues. Trimming left V 6 bases short and J 7 bases short, with 19 bases between.

The V call is TRBV27, the J call TRBJ1-2; D is undetermined. The CDR3 sequence is 13 residues long. Trimming took 2 bases from V and 4 from J, leaving 8 bases between them. Germline V CDR1 and CDR2: MNHEY, SMNVEV (reference sequence). CDR3 sequence: CASSLRGLYGYTF. The CDR3 bases are TGTGCCAGCAGTTTACGAGGACTCTATGGCTACACCTTC.

The chain uses TRBV28 and TRBJ2-4, with D possibly being TRBD1 (6 bases). Trimming stripped 6 bases from V and 8 bases from J, with 8 bases between. This CDR3 contains 11 residues. Per germline, CDR1 MDHEN and CDR2 SYDVKM. The CDR3 loop is CASSNRDIQYF. The DNA of the CDR3 is TGTGCCAGCAGCAACAGGGACATTCAGTACTTC.

The genes are TRBV7-8 and TRBJ2-7; a weak D match, TRBD2 (6 bases). CDR3 length: 12 residues. The germline CDR1 and CDR2 sequences are SGHVS and FQNEAQ. V was cut by 5 bases and J by 3 bases, with 8 bases left in between. The CDR3 protein is CASSQDYYEQYF. DNA of the CDR3: TGTGCCAGCAGCCAGGACTACTACGAGCAGTACTTC.

CDR3 DNA sequence: TGTGCCAGCAGTCAGAGCGGACGCACAGATACGCAGTATTTT. Its translation: CASSQSGRTDTQYF. J is TRBJ2-3 and V is TRBV2, with TRBD2 as a possible D gene (5 bases). V was pared by 5 bases and J by 1 base, with 10 bases between. Germline lookup yields CDR1 SNHLY and CDR2 FYNNEI. The CDR3 loop spans 14 amino acids.

V usage is TRBV3-1 (or the pseudogene TRBV3-2) and J usage is TRBJ2-1; 7 positions match TRBD2. Germline trimming cut 4 bases from V and 6 bases from J; bases unmatched to any gene: 6. The CDR3 has 14 residues. The germline V gene encodes CDR1 LGHDT and CDR2 YNNKEL (reference sequence). CDR3 nucleotide sequence: TGTGCCAGCAGCCTAGGACTAGTGGGCAATGAGCAGTTCTTC. Translating gives CASSLGLVGNEQFF.

This rearrangement joins TRBV14 to TRBJ2-1; 11 bases fit TRBD2. The V gene end was trimmed by 2 bases and the J gene end by 4 bases; junction bases not matched to a gene: 4. Looked up from germline, CDR1 is SGHDN and CDR2 is FVKESK. This CDR3 region has 16 residues. CDR3 in DNA: TGTGCCAGCAGCCAACCCACTAGCGGGGGATACAATGAGCAGTTCTTC. It specifies CASSQPTSGGYNEQFF.

In its sample, this clone was seen once. The CDR3 here is CASSRTNDRATYEQYF. CDR3 sequence (DNA): TGTGCCAGTAGTCGAACCAATGACAGGGCAACCTACGAGCAGTACTTC. This chain uses TRBV19 with TRBJ2-7, with TRBD1 matching 7 bases. The CDR3 loop spans 16 amino acids. The ends lost 5 bases at V and 2 bases at J; junction bases unmatched: 12. Germline V gene lookup returns CDR1 LNHDA and CDR2 SQIVND (reference sequence). The full variable domain, completed using reference TRBV19 and TRBJ2-7, is DGGITQSPKYLFRKEGQNVTLSCEQNLNHDAMYWYRQDPGQGLRLIYYSQIVNDFQKGDIAEGYSVSREKKESFPLTVTSAQKNPTAFYLCASSRTNDRATYEQYFGPGTRLTVT.

The CDR3 DNA sequence: TGTGCCAGCTCACCCATTATTCGAGATAGTACTCAGGACGAGCAGTACTTC. It is translated as CASSPIIRDSTQDEQYF. This sequence joins TRBV18 and TRBJ2-7; unclear D gene. Per germline, CDR1 KGHSH and CDR2 LQKENI. Trimming cost V 3 bases and J 5 bases, with 23 bases left between them. The CDR3 has 17 amino acids.

This chain connects TRBV19 to TRBJ1-2, with 12 positions matching TRBD1. J lost 7 bases, V lost 4 bases, and 10 bases had no gene match. CDR1 is LNHDA and CDR2 is SQIVND in the germline V gene (reference sequence). The CDR3 contains 16 residues. CDR3 in amino acids: CASSNSGTGGVFGYTF. CDR3 sequence (DNA): TGTGCCAGTAGTAACTCCGGGACAGGGGGCGTTTTTGGCTACACCTTC.

J is TRBJ1-5 and V is TRBV30, with D perhaps matching TRBD1 (5 bases). V gave up 3 bases and J gave up 9 bases, with 12 bases separating them. Germline V lookup: CDR1 GTSNPN, CDR2 SVGIG (reference sequence). This CDR3 comprises 12 residues. The CDR3 region is CAWSWGEGPQHF. The CDR3 DNA is TGTGCCTGGAGCTGGGGGGAGGGGCCCCAGCATTTT.

This chain joins TRBV5-1 and TRBJ1-1; tentatively, D is TRBD1 (6 bases). Trimming removed 5 bases at V and 0 bases at J, with 17 bases between. The V gene's germline CDR1 is SGHRS and CDR2 YFSETQ. The CDR3 covers 16 residues. The CDR3 here is CASRSRTANLNTEAFF. DNA of the CDR3: TGCGCCAGCAGATCCAGGACAGCCAACTTGAACACTGAAGCTTTCTTT.

The CDR3 sequence: CASSLAGSGRRTGELFF. The CDR3, as DNA: TGCGCCAGCAGCTTGGCCGGTAGCGGGAGACGGACCGGGGAGCTGTTTTTT. J is TRBJ2-2 and V is TRBV5-1; 9 positions match TRBD2. This CDR3 comprises 17 residues. Germline loops: CDR1 SGHRS, CDR2 YFSETQ. Germline trimming cut 0 bases from V and 5 bases from J; bases unmatched to any gene: 8.

The chain joins TRBV4-1 to TRBJ2-3; no reliable D call. The V and J ends lost 4 bases and 5 bases respectively, with 7 bases between them. Germline V gene data show CDR1 as MGHRA and CDR2 as YSYEKL. The CDR3 covers 12 residues. CDR3 loop: CASSLAGDTQYF. The CDR3, as DNA: TGCGCCAGCAGCCTTGCAGGAGATACGCAGTATTTT.

The chain carries TRBV18 and TRBJ2-7, with 12 nucleotides matching TRBD2. Germline V gene sequence: CDR1 KGHSH, CDR2 LQKENI. The CDR3 runs to 15 residues. The V and J ends lost 5 bases and 0 bases, in that order; junction bases with no gene match: 2. CDR3 loop: CASSRTSGDSYEQYF. The CDR3 bases are TGTGCCAGCTCAAGGACTAGCGGGGACTCCTACGAGCAGTACTTC.